Listed below are T cell receptor beta chains from one sample, sequenced in a study of T-cell reconstitution after alpha-beta-depleted transplantation in children. In TCRdb, the PCR reads were re-called with MiXCR into one record per CDR3 protein. Among some 840,000 distinct CDR3 sequences listed, roughly 15% were seen once. Sequencing used PBMCs, mostly from graft donor cells, obtained 360 days after TCRalphabeta/CD19-depleted stem cell transplant. These receptors all come from a male patient under 18 who had a stem cell transplant for acute lymphoblastic leukemia, so the T cells may come from the graft donor. Each CDR3 is given with its conserved first and last residue. A D gene is named only where the DNA matches it firmly. Some rows have no size entry. The others give once, few or many, or a class for an expanded clone.

j_gene | abundance | d_gene | v_gene | CDR3nt | CDR3aa
TRBJ2-5 | few | - | TRBV5-1 | TGCGCCAGCAGCTGGGGGACCCGACCGGAGGAGACCCAGTACTTC | CASSWGTRPEETQYF
TRBJ2-1 | - | TRBD2 | TRBV7-6 | TGTGCCAGCACGGGCGGGAGGGTATCCTACAATGAGCAGTTCTTC | CASTGGRVSYNEQFF
TRBJ2-7 | few | TRBD2 | TRBV9 | TGTGCCAGCAGCGTAGAAGGGACTAGCAGCTACGAGCAGTACTTC | CASSVEGTSSYEQYF
TRBJ2-1 | - | - | TRBV7-9 | TGTGCCAGCAGCTTTTTTAGCGGCTCCCCTTACAATGAGCAGTTCTTC | CASSFFSGSPYNEQFF
TRBJ2-7 | few | - | TRBV5-1 | TGCGCCAGCAGCTTACCCAGCTACTTGTCCTACGAGCAGTACTTC | CASSLPSYLSYEQYF
TRBJ2-1 | - | TRBD2 | TRBV9 | TGTGCCAGCAGCGTAGTGGGCGGGAGGGCCCGGGATGAGCAGTTCTTC | CASSVVGGRARDEQFF
TRBJ2-3 | - | - | TRBV12-3/TRBV12-4 | TGTGCCAGCAGACTCTTAGCCCGGGGTATACTCTATGGGGCCACAGATACGCAGTATTTT | CASRLLARGILYGATDTQYF
TRBJ1-5 | - | TRBD1 | TRBV23-1 | TGCGCCAGCAGTCTCCCCCGGACAGGGTTGGTCTTCAATCAGCCCCAGCATTTT | CASSLPRTGLVFNQPQHF
TRBJ2-7 | many | - | TRBV18 | TGTGCCAGCAGTCCCCCGGACGGCTCCTACGAGCAGTACTTC | CASSPPDGSYEQYF
TRBJ2-3 | many | - | TRBV5-5 | TGTGCCAGCAGCTTGATGGTTGCCCTCTCCCGGGATACGCAGTATTTT | CASSLMVALSRDTQYF
TRBJ2-7 | - | TRBD1 | TRBV29-1 | TGCAGCGTAGCCCGGGACAGGACGTACGAGCAGTACTTC | CSVARDRTYEQYF
TRBJ2-7 | - | TRBD1 | TRBV11-2 | TGTGCCAGCAGCTTTGGACAGGTCTCCACCTACGAGCAGTACTTC | CASSFGQVSTYEQYF
TRBJ1-1 | few | - | TRBV5-5 | TGTGCCAGCACCACATTAATTGGGGTAGAAACTGAAGCTTTCTTT | CASTTLIGVETEAFF
TRBJ2-1 | few | - | TRBV9 | TGTGCCAGCAGCGTAATGAGGGAAGGCCTGCGCAATGAGCAGTTCTTC | CASSVMREGLRNEQFF
TRBJ1-3 | - | - | TRBV7-9 | TGTGCCAGCACCCTATTGGGAAACACCATATATTTT | CASTLLGNTIYF